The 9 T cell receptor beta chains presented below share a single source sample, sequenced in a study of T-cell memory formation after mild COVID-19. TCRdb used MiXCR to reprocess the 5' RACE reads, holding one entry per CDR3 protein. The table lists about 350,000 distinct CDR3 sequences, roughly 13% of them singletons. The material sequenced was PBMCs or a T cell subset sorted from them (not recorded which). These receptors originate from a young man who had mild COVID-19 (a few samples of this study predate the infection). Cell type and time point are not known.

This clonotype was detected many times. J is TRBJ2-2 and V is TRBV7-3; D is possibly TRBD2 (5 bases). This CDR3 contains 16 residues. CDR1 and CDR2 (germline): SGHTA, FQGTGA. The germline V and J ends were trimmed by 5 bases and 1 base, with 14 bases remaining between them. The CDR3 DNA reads TGTGCCAGCAGCCGAGGCCCCGCGGGGAACACCGGGGAGCTGTTTTTT. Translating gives CASSRGPAGNTGELFF.

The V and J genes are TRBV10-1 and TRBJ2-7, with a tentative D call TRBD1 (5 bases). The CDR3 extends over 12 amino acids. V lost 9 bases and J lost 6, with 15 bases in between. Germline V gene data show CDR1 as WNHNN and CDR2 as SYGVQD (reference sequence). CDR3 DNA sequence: TGCGCCAGTAACTACCAGGGCTGCGAGCAGTACGTC. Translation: CASNYQGCEQYV.

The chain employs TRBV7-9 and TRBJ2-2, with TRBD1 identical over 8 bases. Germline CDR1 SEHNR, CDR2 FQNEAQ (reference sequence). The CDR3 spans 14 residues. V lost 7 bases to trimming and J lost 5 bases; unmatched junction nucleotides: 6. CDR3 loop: CASKRTGWTGELFF. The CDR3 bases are TGTGCCAGCAAGCGGACAGGGTGGACCGGGGAGCTGTTTTTT.

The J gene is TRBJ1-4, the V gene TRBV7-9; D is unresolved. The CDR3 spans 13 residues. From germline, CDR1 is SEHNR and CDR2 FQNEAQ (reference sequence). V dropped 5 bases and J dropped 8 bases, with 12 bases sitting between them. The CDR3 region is CASSPREGEKLFF. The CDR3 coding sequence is TGTGCCAGCAGCCCCCGGGAAGGGGAAAAACTGTTTTTT.

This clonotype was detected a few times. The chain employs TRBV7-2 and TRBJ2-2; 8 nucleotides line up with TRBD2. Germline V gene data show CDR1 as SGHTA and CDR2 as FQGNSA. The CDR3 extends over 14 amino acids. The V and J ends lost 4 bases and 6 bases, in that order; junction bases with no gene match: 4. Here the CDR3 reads CASSSQAGAGELFF. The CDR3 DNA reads TGTGCCAGCAGCTCCCAAGCGGGGGCCGGGGAGCTGTTTTTT. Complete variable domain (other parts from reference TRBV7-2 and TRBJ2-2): GAGVSQSPSNKVTEKGKDVELRCDPISGHTALYWYRQSLGQGLEFLIYFQGNSAPDKSGLPSDRFSAERTGGSVSTLTIQRTQQEDSAVYLCASSSQAGAGELFFGEGSRLTVL.

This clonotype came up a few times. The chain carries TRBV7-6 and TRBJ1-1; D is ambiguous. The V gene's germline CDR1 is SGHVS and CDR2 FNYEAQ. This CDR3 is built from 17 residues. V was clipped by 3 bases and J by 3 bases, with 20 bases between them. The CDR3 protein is CASSFFPPEGTDTEAFF. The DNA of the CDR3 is TGTGCCAGCAGCTTCTTTCCCCCCGAGGGCACCGACACTGAAGCTTTCTTT.

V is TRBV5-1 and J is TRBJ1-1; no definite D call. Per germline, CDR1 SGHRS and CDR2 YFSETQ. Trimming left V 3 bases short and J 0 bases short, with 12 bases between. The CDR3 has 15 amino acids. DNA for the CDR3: TGCGCCAGCAGCTCCGCAGGAATCATGAACACTGAAGCTTTCTTT. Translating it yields CASSSAGIMNTEAFF. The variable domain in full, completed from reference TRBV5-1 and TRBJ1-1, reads KAGVTQTPRYLIKTRGQQVTLSCSPISGHRSVSWYQQTPGQGLQFLFEYFSETQRNKGNFPGRFSGRQFSNSRSEMNVSTLELGDSALYLCASSSAGIMNTEAFFGQGTRLTVV.

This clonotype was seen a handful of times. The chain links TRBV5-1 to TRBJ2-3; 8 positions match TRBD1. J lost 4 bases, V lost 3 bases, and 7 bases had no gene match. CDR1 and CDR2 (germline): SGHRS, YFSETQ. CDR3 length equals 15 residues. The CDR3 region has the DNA TGCGCCAGCAGCTACGACAGGGGTGGCGCAGATACGCAGTATTTT. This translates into CASSYDRGGADTQYF.

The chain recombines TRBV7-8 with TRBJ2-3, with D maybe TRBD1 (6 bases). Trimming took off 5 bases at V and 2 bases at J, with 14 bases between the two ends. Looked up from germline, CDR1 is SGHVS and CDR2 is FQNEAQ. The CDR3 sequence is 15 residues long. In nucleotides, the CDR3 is TGTGCCAGCAGCCGCCGTCGGACAGCCACAGATACGCAGTATTTT. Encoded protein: CASSRRRTATDTQYF.